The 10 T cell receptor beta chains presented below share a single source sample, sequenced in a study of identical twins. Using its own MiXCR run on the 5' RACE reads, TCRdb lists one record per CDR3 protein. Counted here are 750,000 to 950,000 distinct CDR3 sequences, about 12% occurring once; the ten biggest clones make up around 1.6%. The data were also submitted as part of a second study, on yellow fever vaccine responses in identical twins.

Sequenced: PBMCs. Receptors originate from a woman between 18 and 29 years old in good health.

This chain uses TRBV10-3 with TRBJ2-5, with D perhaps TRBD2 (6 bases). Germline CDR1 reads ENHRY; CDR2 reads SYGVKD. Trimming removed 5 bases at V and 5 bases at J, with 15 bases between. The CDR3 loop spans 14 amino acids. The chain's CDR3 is CAISYSGLGETQYF. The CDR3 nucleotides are TGTGCCATCAGTTATAGCGGACTCGGGGAGACCCAGTACTTC.

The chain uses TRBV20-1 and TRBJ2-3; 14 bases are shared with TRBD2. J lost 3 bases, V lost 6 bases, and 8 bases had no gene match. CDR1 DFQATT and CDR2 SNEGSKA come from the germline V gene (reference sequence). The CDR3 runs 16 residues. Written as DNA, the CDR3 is TGCAGTGCATCCGGGACTAGCGGGAGTATGACAGATACGCAGTATTTT. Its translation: CSASGTSGSMTDTQYF.

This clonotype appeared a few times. The CDR3: CASSLVEGNRGTDTQYF. The CDR3 nucleotides are TGTGCCAGCAGCTTAGTAGAGGGAAACAGGGGCACAGATACGCAGTATTTT. The V and J genes are TRBV7-8 and TRBJ2-3; weak D call: TRBD1 (6 bases). Germline CDR1 and CDR2: SGHVS and FQNEAQ. The V gene lost 1 base and the J gene lost 1 base, with 15 bases spanning the gap. The CDR3 totals 17 residues.

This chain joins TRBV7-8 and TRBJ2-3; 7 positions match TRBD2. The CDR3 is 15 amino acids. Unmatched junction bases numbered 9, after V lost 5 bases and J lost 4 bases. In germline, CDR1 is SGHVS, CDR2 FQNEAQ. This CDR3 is CASSLMTSFADTQYF. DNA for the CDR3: TGTGCCAGCAGCCTGATGACTAGCTTCGCAGATACGCAGTATTTT.

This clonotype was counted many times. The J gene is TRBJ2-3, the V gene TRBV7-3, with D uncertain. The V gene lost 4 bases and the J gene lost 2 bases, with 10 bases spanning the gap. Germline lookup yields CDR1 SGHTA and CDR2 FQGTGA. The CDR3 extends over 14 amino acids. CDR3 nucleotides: TGTGCCAGCAGCTCCGGACGGTACACAGATACGCAGTATTTT. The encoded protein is CASSSGRYTDTQYF.

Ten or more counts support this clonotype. CDR3 region: CSARPRKNEQFF. CDR3 bases: TGCAGTGCTAGGCCCAGGAAGAATGAGCAGTTCTTC. This chain links TRBV20-1 with TRBJ2-1; D call uncertain. Between the trimmed V and J ends, which lost 3 bases and 7 bases, there was a span of 10 bases. The length of the CDR3 is 12 residues. CDR1 and CDR2 from the germline V gene are DFQATT and SNEGSKA (reference sequence).

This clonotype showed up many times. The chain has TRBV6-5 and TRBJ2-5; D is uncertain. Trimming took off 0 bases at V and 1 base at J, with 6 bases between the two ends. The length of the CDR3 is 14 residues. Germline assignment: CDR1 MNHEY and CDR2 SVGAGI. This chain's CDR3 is CASSYSSGQETQYF. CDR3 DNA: TGTGCCAGCAGTTACTCGTCAGGCCAAGAGACCCAGTACTTC.

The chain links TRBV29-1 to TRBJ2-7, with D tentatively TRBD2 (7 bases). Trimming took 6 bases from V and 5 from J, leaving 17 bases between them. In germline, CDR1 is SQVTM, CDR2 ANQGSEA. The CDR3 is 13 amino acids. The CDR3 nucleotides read TGCAGCGTGGGGGGCGGGAGATTCGACGAGCAGTACTTC. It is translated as CSVGGGRFDEQYF.

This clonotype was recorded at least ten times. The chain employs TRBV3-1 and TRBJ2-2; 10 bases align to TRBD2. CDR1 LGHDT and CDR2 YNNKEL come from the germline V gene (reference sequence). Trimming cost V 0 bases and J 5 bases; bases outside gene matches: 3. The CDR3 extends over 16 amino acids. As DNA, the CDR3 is TGTGCCAGCAGCCAAGATCCAGCGGGAGGGACCGGGGAGCTGTTTTTT. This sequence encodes CASSQDPAGGTGELFF.

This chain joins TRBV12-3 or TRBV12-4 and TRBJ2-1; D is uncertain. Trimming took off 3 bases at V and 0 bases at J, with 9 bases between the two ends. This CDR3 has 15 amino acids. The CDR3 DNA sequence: TGTGCCAGCAGTTTCACTGTTAGCTCCTACAATGAGCAGTTCTTC. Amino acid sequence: CASSFTVSSYNEQFF.